One sample yielded the 17 T cell receptor beta chains listed below, sequenced in a study of response to subunit inactivated influenza vaccine. MiXCR, run by TCRdb on the RT-PCR reads, gives a single entry per CDR3 protein. The sample includes 700,000 to 900,000 distinct CDR3 sequences, around 21% of them seen just once. Here the sequenced sample was PBMCs from blood, taken more than 4 days after vaccination. These receptors were obtained from a man over 45 who received an inactivated influenza vaccine.

There are a few counts of this clonotype. The V and J genes are TRBV4-3 and TRBJ2-1, with a tentative D call TRBD1 (6 bases). This CDR3 is built from 15 residues. V dropped 0 bases and J dropped 5 bases, with 11 bases sitting between them. CDR1 LGHNA and CDR2 YSLEER come from the germline V gene. As DNA, the CDR3 is TGCGCCAGCAGCCAAGAGGCAGGGGCGGACAATGAGCAGTTCTTC. Translating it yields CASSQEAGADNEQFF.

V gene TRBV10-3 combines with J gene TRBJ2-5; D is perhaps TRBD1 or TRBD2 (5 bases each). V gave up 6 bases and J gave up 2 bases, with 10 bases separating them. The germline gives CDR1 ENHRY, CDR2 SYGVKD. This CDR3 is 13 amino acids long. The CDR3 protein is CAISPGAQETQYF. The CDR3, as DNA: TGTGCCATCAGCCCCGGGGCTCAAGAGACCCAGTACTTC.

A few counts support this clonotype. J is TRBJ2-5 and V is TRBV6-6, with D unclear. The CDR3 totals 13 residues. CDR1 and CDR2 from the germline V gene are MNHNY and SVGAGI (reference sequence). V lost 2 bases and J lost 5, with 9 bases in between. The CDR3 spells CASSYLLGETQYF. In DNA form, the CDR3 reads TGTGCCAGCAGTTACCTTCTCGGGGAGACCCAGTACTTC.

The chain is built from TRBV6-2 or TRBV6-3 and TRBJ1-5; no reliable D call. The germline V gene encodes CDR1 MNHEY and CDR2 SVGEGT. The ends were cut back, 4 bases at V and 6 bases at J, with 19 bases in the middle. This CDR3 comprises 16 residues. The DNA of the CDR3 is TGTGCCAGCAGTTCCTTTGCAGCAAGCAAGGGTCAGCCCCAGCATTTT. It is translated as CASSSFAASKGQPQHF.

The chain carries TRBV7-2 and TRBJ2-7; D may be TRBD2 (5 bases). The CDR3 covers 15 residues. Trimming shortened V by 1 base and J by 0 bases, and 10 bases separated the two germline ends. CDR1 is SGHTA, CDR2 FQGNSA, per germline. This chain's CDR3 is CASSLGPAGSYEQYF. DNA of the CDR3: TGTGCCAGCAGCTTAGGACCCGCGGGCTCCTACGAGCAGTACTTC. The whole variable domain, remainder taken from reference TRBV7-2 and TRBJ2-7, is GAGVSQSPSNKVTEKGKDVELRCDPISGHTALYWYRQSLGQGLEFLIYFQGNSAPDKSGLPSDRFSAERTGGSVSTLTIQRTQQEDSAVYLCASSLGPAGSYEQYFGPGTRLTVT.

The sample holds a few counts of this clonotype. This chain uses TRBV6-6 with TRBJ1-4; unclear D gene. The CDR3 runs to 12 residues. Trimming pared 2 bases from V and 7 bases from J, leaving 5 bases between. In germline, CDR1 is MNHNY, CDR2 SVGAGI (reference sequence). CDR3 in DNA: TGTGCCAGCAGTTACGCAGTTGAAAAACTGTTTTTT. This codes for CASSYAVEKLFF.

This clonotype was picked up a small number of times. The chain carries TRBV20-1 and TRBJ2-7, with 9 bases identical to TRBD2. There are 16 residues in the CDR3. Per the germline V gene, CDR1 is DFQATT and CDR2 is SNEGSKA (reference sequence). The V and J ends lost 6 bases and 4 bases, in that order; junction bases with no gene match: 16. The CDR3 DNA is TGCAGTGCAAGGGGAAGGTTTAGCGGGAGTGGGTACGAGCAGTACTTC. This sequence encodes CSARGRFSGSGYEQYF.

This clonotype was seen only a few times. The V and J genes are TRBV29-1 and TRBJ1-2, with D perhaps TRBD1 (5 bases). Germline values: CDR1 SQVTM, CDR2 ANQGSEA. Trimming took off 3 bases at V and 1 base at J, with 9 bases between the two ends. This CDR3 is 13 amino acids long. CDR3 sequence (DNA): TGCAGCGTTGAGGGCAGGGTTAACTATGGCTACACCTTC. Encoded protein: CSVEGRVNYGYTF.

As regards this clonotype: This could be a read error, since a much larger clone is one nucleotide away. V is TRBV7-2 and J is TRBJ2-2; D not certain. The CDR3 spans 14 residues. Trimming removed 5 bases from V and 6 bases from J, with 13 bases in between. In germline, CDR1 is SGHTA, CDR2 FQGNSA. Written as DNA, the CDR3 is TGTGCCAGCAGCAGCACCCCGGTGGCCGGGGAGCTGTTTTTT. Translated, it gives CASSSTPVAGELFF.

This clonotype has more than one count but fewer than ten. This chain links TRBV5-1 with TRBJ2-6, with D uncertain. The length of the CDR3 is 14 residues. Per the germline V gene, CDR1 is SGHRS and CDR2 is YFSETQ. V was clipped by 5 bases and J by 0 bases, with 6 bases between them. The CDR3 sequence is CASRDTSGANVLTF. CDR3 coding DNA: TGCGCCAGCAGGGATACCTCTGGGGCCAACGTCCTGACTTTC.

This clonotype has just one count. The chain links TRBV6-1 to TRBJ2-5; TRBD1 matches 7 bases. V trimming: 7 bases; J trimming: 2 bases; junction bases outside the gene matches: 4. This CDR3 region has 13 residues. The germline gives CDR1 MNHNS, CDR2 SASEGT. CDR3: CASNWGQQETQYF. Here the CDR3 DNA reads TGTGCCAGCAACTGGGGACAGCAAGAGACCCAGTACTTC.

The chain links TRBV20-1 to TRBJ2-2; D ambiguous. V was cut by 2 bases and J by 5 bases, with 21 bases left in between. The germline gives CDR1 DFQATT, CDR2 SNEGSKA (reference sequence). The CDR3 spans 17 residues. In DNA, the CDR3 is TGCAGTGCTAGAAGTCCTATTTCCGGAAGTTTGACCGGGGAGCTGTTTTTT. Translated: CSARSPISGSLTGELFF.

The chain joins TRBV20-1 to TRBJ1-6; TRBD1 might be the D (5 bases). CDR1 DFQATT and CDR2 SNEGSKA come from the germline V gene (reference sequence). This CDR3 has 14 residues. V was cut by 0 bases and J by 7 bases, with 10 bases left in between. The CDR3 bases are TGCAGTGCTAGAGATGGGGCTGTAAATTCACCCCTCCACTTT. This sequence encodes CSARDGAVNSPLHF.

This chain uses TRBV7-2 with TRBJ2-7, with unresolved D. The V end was cut by 3 bases, the J end by 4 bases, with 13 bases between. Germline V lookup: CDR1 SGHTA, CDR2 FQGNSA. This CDR3 has 14 amino acids. The CDR3 is CASSFPELKYEQYF. DNA of the CDR3: TGTGCCAGCAGCTTTCCCGAACTTAAATACGAGCAGTACTTC.

This clonotype was recorded at least ten times. The rearrangement joins TRBV12-3 or TRBV12-4 to TRBJ1-4; a possible D gene is TRBD1 (6 bases). V was clipped by 3 bases and J by 7 bases, with 12 bases between them. The CDR3 has 14 amino acids. CDR3 sequence (DNA): TGTGCCAGCAGTTTTCGTCAGGGGTCTGAAAAACTGTTTTTT. Its protein product is CASSFRQGSEKLFF.

The rearrangement uses TRBV7-3 and TRBJ2-5, with 9 bases identical to TRBD2. J gave up 5 bases and V 0 bases, and 7 bases lay outside the gene matches. CDR3 length: 16 amino acids. The V gene's germline CDR1 is SGHTA and CDR2 FQGTGA. The CDR3: CASSLTASGTGETQYF. The CDR3 DNA reads as TGTGCCAGCAGCTTAACGGCTAGCGGGACGGGGGAGACCCAGTACTTC. The full variable domain, with the rest looked up from reference TRBV7-3 and TRBJ2-5, is GAGVSQTPSNKVTEKGKYVELRCDPISGHTALYWYRQSLGQGPEFLIYFQGTGAADDSGLPNDRFFAVRPEGSVSTLKIQRTERGDSAVYLCASSLTASGTGETQYFGPGTRLLVL.

The chain has TRBV7-2 and TRBJ2-5; maybe TRBD1 (6 bases). Trimming pared 4 bases from V and 5 bases from J, leaving 14 bases between. Germline values: CDR1 SGHTA, CDR2 FQGNSA. The CDR3 runs to 14 residues. The chain's CDR3 is CASSSSQGSETQYF. The CDR3 DNA reads TGTGCCAGCAGCTCATCACAGGGTTCGGAGACCCAGTACTTC.